These 14 T cell receptor beta chains came from one sample sequenced in a study of regulatory T cells in long-lasting Graves disease. Time point defined: persistent/refractory GD, antithyroid drugs over 5 years with positive TRAb. The TCR library was made from RNA extracted from PBMCs. Arm-PCR of CDR3 regions and iRepertoire HTBI primers were used to build TCR beta libraries. Each CDR3 protein gets one entry after TCRdb re-called the multiplex PCR reads with MiXCR. The profile covers roughly 500,000 distinct CDR3 sequences, with around a fifth appearing a single time and 7.1% taken by the ten largest. This material consisted of peripheral blood mononuclear cells (PBMCs), taken when the disease was refractory, from a patient treated with antithyroid drugs. These receptors were collected from a female donor with Graves disease.

This clonotype was picked up a small number of times. Here the CDR3 reads CASSYSGFAAYEQYF. The CDR3 nucleotides read TGTGCCAGCAGTTACTCAGGCTTTGCCGCCTACGAGCAGTACTTC. The gene calls are TRBV6-2 or TRBV6-3 and TRBJ2-7; D unclear. Germline assignment: CDR1 MNHEY and CDR2 SVGEGT. Trimming took off 0 bases at V and 2 bases at J, with 11 bases between the two ends. The CDR3 covers 15 residues.

The table lists this clonotype with many counts. J is TRBJ2-7 and V is TRBV7-9, with 9 bases lining up with TRBD1. This CDR3 spans 15 amino acids. The V gene's germline CDR1 is SEHNR and CDR2 FQNEAQ (reference sequence). The ends lost 6 bases at V and 3 bases at J; junction bases unmatched: 9. The DNA of the CDR3 is TGTGCCAGCAGTTCCGCCGGGACAGGGTACTACGAGCAGTACTTC. Protein product: CASSSAGTGYYEQYF.

In this sample, this clonotype turned up many times. V gene TRBV11-2 combines with J gene TRBJ2-4, with a possible D match to TRBD1 (6 bases). Germline CDR1 is SGHAT and CDR2 is FQNNGV. This CDR3 has 15 residues. With 5 bases removed from V and 0 bases from J, the gap between germline ends came to 11 bases. The CDR3 protein is CASSPLRGAKNIQYF. DNA for the CDR3: TGTGCCAGCAGCCCACTCAGGGGAGCCAAAAACATTCAGTACTTC.

The chain carries TRBV20-1 and TRBJ2-1; D gene unclear. In germline, CDR1 is DFQATT, CDR2 SNEGSKA (reference sequence). Trimming pared 0 bases from V and 6 bases from J, leaving 9 bases between. This CDR3 has 13 residues. The chain's CDR3 is CSARDQASNEQFF. The CDR3, as DNA: TGCAGTGCTAGAGATCAGGCAAGCAATGAGCAGTTCTTC.

There are many counts of this clonotype. The chain recombines TRBV28 with TRBJ2-7, with TRBD2 identical over 7 bases. Germline V lookup: CDR1 MDHEN, CDR2 SYDVKM. CDR3 size: 17 residues. Trimming removed 2 bases from V and 2 bases from J; junction bases left unmatched: 12. The CDR3 nucleotides read TGTGCCAGCAGTTTACGTCTAGCGGACAAATCGACCTACGAGCAGTACTTC. Its translation is CASSLRLADKSTYEQYF.

This clonotype was detected many times. The rearrangement uses TRBV12-3 or TRBV12-4 and TRBJ2-7, with 10 bases lining up with TRBD1. V was pared by 6 bases and J by 4 bases, with 3 bases of the junction left unmatched. This CDR3 is built from 13 residues. The CDR3 sequence is CASSDRGLYEQYF. CDR3 DNA: TGTGCCAGCAGCGACAGGGGGCTTTACGAGCAGTACTTC.

The chain joins TRBV5-4 to TRBJ2-5, with D uncertain. The V end lost 1 base, the J end lost 1 base, and 11 bases lay between the germline ends. CDR3 size: 15 residues. Germline CDR1 is SGHNT and CDR2 is YYREEE (reference sequence). CDR3 protein: CASSLTGYFQETQYF. CDR3 in DNA: TGTGCCAGCAGCTTGACGGGCTACTTCCAAGAGACCCAGTACTTC.

This clonotype was found a few times. The chain uses TRBV4-1 and TRBJ2-5; 7 bases agree with TRBD1. Germline CDR1 is MGHRA and CDR2 is YSYEKL. The CDR3 has 16 amino acids. With 1 base clipped from V and 1 base from J, the junction kept 6 bases outside the gene matches. The CDR3 DNA reads as TGCGCCAGCAGCCAAGTTTTCACAGGGGTCCAAGAGACCCAGTACTTC. Translation gives CASSQVFTGVQETQYF.

This clonotype was counted at least ten times. This rearrangement joins TRBV6-1 to TRBJ1-5; TRBD1 might be the D (5 bases). The germline V gene encodes CDR1 MNHNS and CDR2 SASEGT. V gave up 6 bases and J gave up 1 base, with 13 bases separating them. There are 15 residues in the CDR3. The CDR3 is CASRSRQPSNQPQHF. CDR3 sequence (DNA): TGTGCCAGCAGATCCAGACAGCCAAGCAATCAGCCCCAGCATTTT.

As regards this clonotype: A much larger clone differs from this one at a single base, so this may be a read error. The genes are TRBV28 and TRBJ2-5; 10 bases fit TRBD2. The CDR3 is made up of 17 amino acids. Germline loops: CDR1 MDHEN, CDR2 SYDVKM. V was pared by 11 bases and J by 4 bases, with 19 bases of the junction left unmatched. The CDR3 loop is CAGGGQREGRFGETQYF. For the CDR3, the DNA is TGTGCCGGGGGGGGCCAGCGGGAGGGCCGGTTTGGAGAGACCCAGTACTTC. Combining the CDR3 with reference TRBV28 and TRBJ2-5 gives the whole variable domain DVKVTQSSRYLVKRTGEKVFLECVQDMDHENMFWYRQDPGLGLRLIYFSYDVKMKEKGDIPEGYSVSREKKERFSLILESASTNQTSMYLCAGGGQREGRFGETQYFGPGTRLLVL.

V and J are TRBV20-1 and TRBJ2-7; D may match TRBD1 or TRBD2 (5 bases each). This CDR3 has 14 amino acids. Germline-derived CDR1 and CDR2 are DFQATT and SNEGSKA (reference sequence). Between the trimmed V and J ends, which lost 0 bases and 2 bases, there was a span of 11 bases. The CDR3 here is CSARERGMAYEQYF. CDR3 sequence (DNA): TGCAGTGCTAGAGAGAGGGGAATGGCCTACGAGCAGTACTTC.

This clonotype was seen a few times. The chain has TRBV11-2 and TRBJ2-1; 8 bases are shared with TRBD1. CDR3 size: 16 residues. Germline trimming cut 5 bases from V and 1 base from J; bases unmatched to any gene: 7. Germline CDR1 reads SGHAT; CDR2 reads FQNNGV. CDR3 nucleotides: TGTGCCAGCAGCCCCGGAGGGACAGGTTCCTACAATGAGCAGTTCTTC. Translating it yields CASSPGGTGSYNEQFF.

This clonotype was seen more than once but under ten times. The rearrangement joins TRBV20-1 to TRBJ2-3, with a possible D match to TRBD2 (6 bases). Germline V gene sequence: CDR1 DFQATT, CDR2 SNEGSKA (reference sequence). V lost 3 bases to trimming and J lost 2 bases, with 12 bases between them. The CDR3 is made up of 14 amino acids. In nucleotides, the CDR3 is TGCAGTGCTAGTGGGGAGGCCCCCACAGATACGCAGTATTTT. Its translation: CSASGEAPTDTQYF.

The chain couples TRBV5-5 to TRBJ2-3, with D tentatively TRBD2 (6 bases). The CDR3 spans 15 residues. Trimming shortened V by 4 bases and J by 3 bases, and 15 bases separated the two germline ends. Germline loops: CDR1 SGHKS, CDR2 YYEKEE (reference sequence). CDR3 in amino acids: CASSTAGYSTDTQYF. CDR3 DNA: TGTGCCAGCAGCACGGCGGGGTACTCTACAGATACGCAGTATTTT. Complete variable domain (other parts from reference TRBV5-5 and TRBJ2-3): DAGVTQSPTHLIKTRGQQVTLRCSPISGHKSVSWYQQVLGQGPQFIFQYYEKEERGRGNFPDRFSARQFPNYSSELNVNALLLGDSALYLCASSTAGYSTDTQYFGPGTRLTVL.